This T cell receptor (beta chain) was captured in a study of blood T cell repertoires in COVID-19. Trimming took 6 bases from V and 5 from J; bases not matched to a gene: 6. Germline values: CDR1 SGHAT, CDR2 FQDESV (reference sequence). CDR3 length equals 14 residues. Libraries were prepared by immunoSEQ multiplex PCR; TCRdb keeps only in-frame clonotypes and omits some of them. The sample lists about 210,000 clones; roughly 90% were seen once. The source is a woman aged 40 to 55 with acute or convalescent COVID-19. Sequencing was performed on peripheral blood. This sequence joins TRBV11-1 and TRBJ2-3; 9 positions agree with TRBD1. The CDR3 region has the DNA TGTGCCAGCAGTTCGGACAGGGGTGTAGATACGCAGTATTTT. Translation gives CASSSDRGVDTQYF.